This is a list of T cell receptor beta chains from one sample in a study of T-cell reconstitution after alpha-beta-depleted transplantation in children. Using its own MiXCR run on the PCR reads, TCRdb lists one record per CDR3 protein. The sample gives around 94,000 distinct CDR3 sequences, 7.5% to 9% of which show up once; roughly 15% is in the top ten. The source was PBMCs, collected before TCRalphabeta/CD19-depleted stem cell transplant. The receptors shown here come from a boy aged 2-9 years with acute lymphoblastic leukemia, due to receive a stem cell transplant. Each CDR3 is given with its conserved first and last residue. A D gene is named only where the DNA matches it firmly. Size is stated for part of the rows, as once, few or many counts, or as a class when the clone is expanded.

J gene,clone size,V gene,D gene,CDR3 DNA,CDR3 protein
TRBJ2-1,many,TRBV11-1,NA,TGTGCCAGCAGCCCCCCGGTGGTATACAATGAGCAGTTCTTC,CASSPPVVYNEQFF
TRBJ1-2,few,TRBV7-2,NA,TGTGCCAGCAGCTTAGCGCTCGGCAGGCTGGGATATGGCTACACCTTC,CASSLALGRLGYGYTF
TRBJ2-5,few,TRBV20-1,TRBD2,TGCAGTGCTAGTGTCCGGGGGGGCCGAGAGACCCAGTACTTC,CSASVRGGRETQYF
TRBJ1-6,NA,TRBV7-2,NA,TGTGCCAGCAGCTTAGCGCAGGGGCTGACCTCACCCCTCCACTTT,CASSLAQGLTSPLHF
TRBJ1-3,many,TRBV3-1,NA,TGTGCCAGCAGCCAAGACAGCTCTGGAAACACCATATATTTT,CASSQDSSGNTIYF
TRBJ2-3,many,TRBV15,NA,TGTGCCACCAGCAGAGATTCGCACAGCACAGATACGCAGTATTTT,CATSRDSHSTDTQYF
TRBJ2-1,few,TRBV19,NA,TGTGCCAGTTCAACAGGTTTCACCTACAATGAGCAGTTCTTC,CASSTGFTYNEQFF
TRBJ1-2,NA,TRBV5-4,NA,TGTGCCAGCAGCCCCCAAGGGGGTAGCTACACCTTC,CASSPQGGSYTF
TRBJ2-1,many,TRBV5-6,NA,TGTGCCAGCAGCTTGGGGGGCCCATTCGGGGTTGAGCAGTTCTTC,CASSLGGPFGVEQFF
TRBJ2-5,many,TRBV15,NA,TGTGCCACCAGCCCCTACAACCAGGGACGAGAGACCCAGTACTTC,CATSPYNQGRETQYF
TRBJ2-1,many,TRBV2,TRBD2,TGTGCCAGCCCTAGCGGGGGTCCCAATTCCTACAATGAGCAGTTCTTC,CASPSGGPNSYNEQFF
TRBJ1-5,NA,TRBV19,NA,TGTGCCAGTAGTCAGGGTTGGCAGCCCCAGCATTTT,CASSQGWQPQHF
TRBJ2-7,many,TRBV19,TRBD1,TGTGCCAGTAGTATGGGGACAGCGAACTACTACGAGCAGTACTTC,CASSMGTANYYEQYF
TRBJ2-3,many,TRBV12-3/TRBV12-4,NA,TGTGCCAGCAGTCCCCTGGGGCAGACCTTAGATACGCAGTATTTT,CASSPLGQTLDTQYF
TRBJ1-2,few,TRBV6-1,NA,TGTGCCAGCAGGCCGGGGGCCGACTATGGCTACACCTTC,CASRPGADYGYTF
TRBJ2-1,many,TRBV28,NA,TGTGCCAGCAGTTTACAGGGACACTACAATGAGCAGTTCTTC,CASSLQGHYNEQFF
TRBJ2-3,few,TRBV5-1,NA,TGCGCCAGCAGCTGGGGAAAAGAGCCGCAGTATTTT,CASSWGKEPQYF
TRBJ1-1,many,TRBV5-1,NA,TGCGCCAGCAGCATTGACCTGGCGAACACTGAAGCTTTCTTT,CASSIDLANTEAFF
TRBJ2-1,many,TRBV12-3/TRBV12-4,TRBD1,TGTGCCAGCAGTTTAGGGACAGGGTTCAATGAGCAGTTCTTC,CASSLGTGFNEQFF
TRBJ2-3,few,TRBV10-3,TRBD1,TGTGCCATCAGTAGCCGGGACAGGGGGCAAGATACGCAGTATTTT,CAISSRDRGQDTQYF
TRBJ2-7,few,TRBV20-1,TRBD2,TGCAGTGCTAGAGAGACTAGCGGGGGGGGATACGAGCAGTACTTC,CSARETSGGGYEQYF
TRBJ1-2,few,TRBV20-1,TRBD1,TGCAGTGCGCAGACCGGACAGGCATATGGCTACACCTTC,CSAQTGQAYGYTF
TRBJ2-7,many,TRBV3-1,NA,TGTGCCAGCAGCCAAGGGCTAGCGTACGAGCAGTACTTC,CASSQGLAYEQYF
TRBJ2-7,few,TRBV7-8,NA,TGTGCCAGCAGCTTAAATCGTCCGGTGGGACACCTCTCCTACGAGCAGTACTTC,CASSLNRPVGHLSYEQYF
TRBJ1-4,few,TRBV5-6,TRBD1,TGTGCCAGCAGCTTGGGACAGGGAGGAGCAACTAATGAAAAACTGTTTTTT,CASSLGQGGATNEKLFF
TRBJ2-1,few,TRBV25-1,TRBD2,TGTGCCAGGGAAGTAGCGGGGGACAATGAGCAGTTCTTC,CAREVAGDNEQFF
TRBJ1-1,many,TRBV3-1,NA,TGTGCCAGCAGCCAAGATACCGGACTGAACACTGAAGCTTTCTTT,CASSQDTGLNTEAFF
TRBJ2-5,few,TRBV18,NA,TGTGCCAGCTCACCACCGGTCGGGGCGAAAGAGACCCAGTACTTC,CASSPPVGAKETQYF
TRBJ2-5,few,TRBV12-3/TRBV12-4,TRBD2,TGTGCCAGCAGTACCGGGACTAGCAAGACCCAGTACTTC,CASSTGTSKTQYF
TRBJ2-3,NA,TRBV9,TRBD2,TGTGCCAGCAGCGTTAGCGGGGGTTTCGCAGATACGCAGTATTTT,CASSVSGGFADTQYF
TRBJ1-1,many,TRBV29-1,NA,TGCAGCGTTGGGCGCGCCACTGAAGCTTTCTTT,CSVGRATEAFF
TRBJ1-5,many,TRBV7-2,NA,TGTGCCAGCACCTCCGGGGGGAATCAGCCCCAGCATTTT,CASTSGGNQPQHF
TRBJ2-3,few,TRBV4-1,NA,TGCGCCAGCAGCTCCCCTAGCATAAGCACAGATACGCAGTATTTT,CASSSPSISTDTQYF
TRBJ2-4,many,TRBV20-1,NA,TGCAGTGCTAGTAGCAGGGCGATTGGAAACATTCAGTACTTC,CSASSRAIGNIQYF
TRBJ2-5,many,TRBV27,TRBD1,TGTGCCAGCAGTTTTCGGGGCAGGGGGCGACAAGAGACCCAGTACTTC,CASSFRGRGRQETQYF
TRBJ2-3,many,TRBV4-3,TRBD1,TGCGCCAGCAGCCAAGCCCCAGGACAGGGTTCAGATACGCAGTATTTT,CASSQAPGQGSDTQYF
TRBJ1-1,many,TRBV7-3,TRBD1,TGTGCCAGCAGCTTAATGCTAGTAACAGGGGGCACTGAAGCTTTCTTT,CASSLMLVTGGTEAFF
TRBJ2-1,NA,TRBV12-3/TRBV12-4,TRBD1,TGTGCCAGCAGTCAGACACAGGGGTTTCGTGCTGAGCAGTTCTTC,CASSQTQGFRAEQFF
TRBJ1-1,many,TRBV5-1,NA,TGCGCCAGCAGCTTGGGGGCGGTGGGCACTGAAGCTTTCTTT,CASSLGAVGTEAFF
TRBJ2-7,many,TRBV5-6,NA,TGTGCCAGCAGCTCCTACACACTTAGCTCCTACGAGCAGTACTTC,CASSSYTLSSYEQYF
TRBJ1-1,many,TRBV5-1,NA,TGCGCCAGCAGCTTGGACAGGGTAACGAACACTGAAGCTTTCTTT,CASSLDRVTNTEAFF
TRBJ1-4,many,TRBV6-1,NA,TGTGCCAGCAGTGAATTGGGAAACAATGAAAAACTGTTTTTT,CASSELGNNEKLFF
TRBJ2-2,NA,TRBV7-2,NA,TGTGCCAGCAGCTTTGGACAGTCGGGCGGGGAGCTGTTTTTT,CASSFGQSGGELFF
TRBJ1-2,few,TRBV2,TRBD1,TGTGCCAGCAGTCCTACAGGGGGAGGAGATGGCTACACCTTC,CASSPTGGGDGYTF
TRBJ1-5,NA,TRBV19,TRBD1,TGTGCCAGTAGTATAAACAGGGGGCAGGGGCAGCCCCAGCATTTT,CASSINRGQGQPQHF
TRBJ2-5,many,TRBV7-2,NA,TGTGCCAGCAGCTTAGGAAGAGGGACCTACCAAGAGACCCAGTACTTC,CASSLGRGTYQETQYF
TRBJ2-1,NA,TRBV2,NA,TGTGCCAGCAGAGCGAATGAGCAGTTCTTC,CASRANEQFF
TRBJ2-1,many,TRBV20-1,TRBD1,TGCAGTGCTGGAGCGGGACAGGGGGACTACAATGAGCAGTTCTTC,CSAGAGQGDYNEQFF
TRBJ2-6,many,TRBV20-1,NA,TGCAGTGCTAGAGATGGGGGCTCTGGGGCCAACGTCCTGACTTTC,CSARDGGSGANVLTF
TRBJ1-5,NA,TRBV11-2,NA,TGTGCCAGCAGCTTAGAAGTAGGGGGTTTCAATCAGCCCCAGCATTTT,CASSLEVGGFNQPQHF
TRBJ2-5,NA,TRBV4-1,TRBD1,TGCGCCAGCAGCCAAGACCGCCGTAAGGGACAGGGGGCTTTGTTGTCGGAGACCCAGTACTTC,CASSQDRRKGQGALLSETQYF
TRBJ2-5,many,TRBV25-1,NA,TGTGCCAGCAGTGAATCGGGACGACAAGCTGGAGAGACCCAGTACTTC,CASSESGRQAGETQYF
TRBJ1-1,many,TRBV5-1,TRBD1,TGCGCCAGCAGCTTCCAAGGACAGGGCGGGACTGAAGCTTTCTTT,CASSFQGQGGTEAFF
TRBJ2-5,many,TRBV5-1,NA,TGCGCCAGCAGCACGGGACGGCAAGAGACCCAGTACTTC,CASSTGRQETQYF
TRBJ2-5,many,TRBV10-3,NA,TGTGCCGCCAAAAGGGGACCGGGGGAGACCCAGTACTTC,CAAKRGPGETQYF
TRBJ1-5,few,TRBV3-1,NA,TGTGCCAGCAGCCAATCTCCAGGTGGGGAACAGCCCCAGCATTTT,CASSQSPGGEQPQHF
TRBJ2-1,NA,TRBV7-3,NA,TGTGCCAGCAGCCAATGGGGGGCCTTCAATGAGCAGTTCTTC,CASSQWGAFNEQFF
TRBJ2-7,few,TRBV10-3,TRBD1,TGTGCCATCAGTGACCCGGATGGGGACAGCGAAAGCTCCTACGAGCAGTACTTC,CAISDPDGDSESSYEQYF
TRBJ1-5,NA,TRBV15,NA,TGTGCCAGTCAGGGGTTGGGGGGTCAGCCCCAGCATTTT,CASQGLGGQPQHF